The TCR beta chain described here comes from a study of cytomegalovirus exposure and HLA in healthy donors. 60 Vbeta and 13 Jbeta primers were used in PCR. The protocol was immunoSEQ multiplex PCR, while the TCRdb copy is restricted to in-frame clones and leaves out a portion. This table has some 150,000 clones, roughly 9% appearing once. This clone occurred a few times. Losses at the gene ends were 0 bases for V and 1 base for J; bases not matched to a gene: 0. CDR3 length: 14 amino acids. From germline, CDR1 is SGHNT and CDR2 YYREEE (reference sequence). The TCR sequence derives from a woman in her thirties or forties in good health and CMV-seropositive. The gene calls are TRBV5-4 and TRBJ2-5, with 7 bases that match TRBD1. Sequenced material: PBMCs. CDR3 sequence: CASSLGQGQETQYF. CDR3 bases: TGTGCCAGCAGCTTGGGACAGGGCCAAGAGACCCAGTACTTC.